This TCR beta chain was profiled in a study of blood T cell repertoires in COVID-19. About the research overall: PBMCs, B-cell-depleted T cells, or T cells provided the cDNA or gDNA that made up the material.

Repertoires were generated with immunoSEQ multiplex PCR, while TCRdb's copy carries only in-frame clones and drops some. The sample records fewer than 400,000 clones, roughly 88% being singletons. This receptor was obtained from a woman aged 30 to 39 with COVID-19, enrolled during active disease. The specimen sequenced was peripheral blood.

The CDR3 coding sequence is TGTGCCAGCAGCCCAGGGACTAGCGGGAGGCGGGGGGAGCTGTTTTTT. Protein sequence: CASSPGTSGRRGELFF. This chain connects TRBV5-4 to TRBJ2-2, with TRBD2 matching over 15 bases. V was clipped by 4 bases and J by 8 bases; unmatched bases: 6. The germline gives CDR1 SGHNT, CDR2 YYREEE (reference sequence). The CDR3 runs 16 residues. The complete variable domain, with remaining parts taken from reference TRBV5-4 and TRBJ2-2, reads ETGVTQSPTHLIKTRGQQVTLRCSSQSGHNTVSWYQQALGQGPQFIFQYYREEENGRGNFPPRFSGLQFPNYSSELNVNALELDDSALYLCASSPGTSGRRGELFFGEGSRLTVL.